These 3 T cell receptor beta chains were sequenced from one sample in a study of cytomegalovirus exposure and HLA in healthy donors listed by TCRdb under 2017. Libraries were built with the immunoSEQ multiplex PCR assay. For the multiplex PCR, a mixture combining 60 forward primers for TCR Vbeta segments and 13 reverse primers for TCR Jbeta segments was used. The immuneACCESS repertoire file appears here via TCRdb, limited to in-frame rearrangements. These files lack a portion of the clones; in checked studies, under half of the deficit traces to unresolved V genes, and the cause of the others is not known. For this sample, the table gives around 200,000 clones. The ten largest account for about 1% of the sample. The sequenced sample was PBMCs. The receptors originated from a girl aged 2-10 years in good health and CMV-seropositive.

The V call is TRBV27, the J call TRBJ1-5, with 9 nucleotides matching TRBD1. V lost 4 bases and J lost 0; bases outside the gene matches: 4. Germline values: CDR1 MNHEY, CDR2 SMNVEV (reference sequence). This CDR3 comprises 16 residues. In nucleotides, the CDR3 is TGTGCCAGCAGTTCGGGACAGGGTATTAGCAATCAGCCCCAGCATTTT. This sequence encodes CASSSGQGISNQPQHF.

V is TRBV5-5 and J is TRBJ2-3, with 7 bases identical to TRBD2. The ends lost 1 base at V and 2 bases at J; junction bases unmatched: 16. CDR3 length equals 19 residues. Per germline, CDR1 SGHKS and CDR2 YYEKEE (reference sequence). The CDR3 here is CASSLRWGSTSRNTDTQYF. CDR3 nucleotide sequence: TGTGCCAGCAGCTTGCGATGGGGCTCGACTAGCCGAAACACAGATACGCAGTATTTT.

The chain joins TRBV19 to TRBJ1-1; D unresolved. The CDR3 consists of 13 residues. V was pared by 3 bases and J by 3 bases, with 8 bases between. Germline-derived CDR1 and CDR2 are LNHDA and SQIVND (reference sequence). As DNA, the CDR3 is TGTGCCAGTAGTATTATCACGGACACTGAAGCTTTCTTT. This translates into CASSIITDTEAFF.